The TCR beta chain under discussion was sequenced for a study of blood T cell repertoires in COVID-19. Overall study context: Collection of acute and convalescent COVID-19 samples took place in the United States, Italy and Spain.

The CDR3 runs to 17 residues. The germline V gene has CDR1 LNHDA and CDR2 SQIVND (reference sequence). Trimming removed 1 base at V and 6 bases at J, with 18 bases between. Original processing notes: Estimation of nucleated cell counts was performed using reference gene primer amplification. Assay used: immunoSEQ multiplex PCR; TCRdb lists only in-frame clones, some missing. The DNA gave D and trimming, while V, J and clone size come from that table. The data contain approximately 260,000 clones, nearly 90% of them seen just once; the ten biggest clones take up approximately 2.3%. Sequencing input: peripheral blood. This receptor was taken from a woman in her fifties or sixties with COVID-19, enrolled during active disease. V and J are TRBV19 and TRBJ2-2; possible D gene TRBD2, 6 bases. This chain's CDR3 is CASSIGLSSAGAGELFF. The CDR3 DNA sequence: TGTGCCAGTAGTATAGGGTTGTCTAGCGCCGGTGCCGGGGAGCTGTTTTTT.